What follows are 19 T cell receptor beta chains derived from one specimen sequenced in a study of shared clonotypes between healthy human individuals. Method: immunoSEQ multiplex PCR; TCRdb's copy keeps in-frame clones and lacks some. The sample includes about 600,000 clones, almost 97% of them seen just once. The specimen sequenced was naive CD4+ T cells sorted from blood. Indicated subset: CD45RA+ positively selected. The source is a woman aged 30 to 39 in good health.

This rearrangement joins TRBV11-2 to TRBJ2-1; D is possibly TRBD2 (6 bases). The V gene lost 4 bases and the J gene lost 6 bases, with 16 bases spanning the gap. Germline assignment: CDR1 SGHAT and CDR2 FQNNGV. CDR3 length equals 15 residues. CDR3 nucleotides: TGTGCCAGCAGCTGGACGGACTATTCTATCAATGAGCAGTTCTTC. Protein sequence: CASSWTDYSINEQFF.

The chain combines TRBV6-5 with TRBJ1-5; 9 bases agree with TRBD1. Germline V lookup: CDR1 MNHEY, CDR2 SVGAGI. J gave up 5 bases and V 5 bases, and 7 bases lay outside the gene matches. The CDR3 is 15 amino acids. CDR3: CASSPGTGIHQPQHF. CDR3 coding DNA: TGTGCCAGCAGTCCCGGGACAGGGATCCATCAGCCCCAGCATTTT.

The chain combines TRBV2 with TRBJ2-5; 15 nucleotides line up with TRBD2. V dropped 4 bases and J dropped 5; count of bases not matched to a gene: 5. This CDR3 region has 16 residues. The V gene's germline CDR1 is SNHLY and CDR2 FYNNEI. CDR3 sequence: CASSGTSGRAWETQYF. CDR3 DNA: TGTGCCAGCAGTGGGACTAGCGGGAGGGCCTGGGAGACCCAGTACTTC.

The chain is built from TRBV7-8 and TRBJ2-7; TRBD1 might be the D (6 bases). Germline V CDR1 and CDR2: SGHVS, FQNEAQ. The V end was cut by 5 bases, the J end by 0 bases, with 8 bases between. The CDR3 totals 13 residues. The CDR3 loop is CASSRDISYEQYF. The DNA of the CDR3 is TGTGCCAGCAGCCGGGACATCTCCTACGAGCAGTACTTC.

J is TRBJ2-1 and V is TRBV5-5; no clear D. V was clipped by 1 base and J by 0 bases, with 11 bases between them. The CDR3 spans 16 residues. CDR1 is SGHKS and CDR2 is YYEKEE in the germline V gene (reference sequence). The CDR3 here is CASSLYVRTSYNEQFF. CDR3 coding DNA: TGTGCCAGCAGCTTGTATGTGAGAACCTCCTACAATGAGCAGTTCTTC. Full variable domain (outside the CDR3, taken from reference TRBV5-5 and TRBJ2-1): DAGVTQSPTHLIKTRGQQVTLRCSPISGHKSVSWYQQVLGQGPQFIFQYYEKEERGRGNFPDRFSARQFPNYSSELNVNALLLGDSALYLCASSLYVRTSYNEQFFGPGTRLTVL.

The V and J genes are TRBV9 and TRBJ2-1, with D possibly being TRBD1 or TRBD2 (5 bases each). Deletions cut 0 bases from V and 9 bases from J, with 10 bases between. The germline V gene encodes CDR1 SGDLS and CDR2 YYNGEE. The CDR3 length is 13 residues. The CDR3 spells CASSVGGVGEQFF. CDR3 bases: TGTGCCAGCAGCGTAGGAGGGGTAGGTGAGCAGTTCTTC.

This clone was recorded only once. This chain joins TRBV7-7 and TRBJ2-1; perhaps D is TRBD1 or TRBD2 (5 bases each). CDR3 length: 13 amino acids. Germline V gene data show CDR1 as SSHAT and CDR2 as FNYEAQ (reference sequence). Trimming took 8 bases from V and 5 from J, leaving 13 bases between them. This CDR3 reads CASSPTGHNEQFF. Written as DNA, the CDR3 is TGTGCCAGCTCCCCCACGGGACACAATGAGCAGTTCTTC.

This chain connects TRBV28 to TRBJ1-1; D gene ambiguous. The CDR3 consists of 11 residues. The germline V gene encodes CDR1 MDHEN and CDR2 SYDVKM. V was shortened by 8 bases and J by 3 bases, with 7 bases between the two germline ends. The CDR3 is CASPIYTEAFF. DNA for the CDR3: TGTGCCAGCCCCATTTACACTGAAGCTTTCTTT.

The chain employs TRBV5-1 and TRBJ1-3; tentatively, D is TRBD1 (5 bases). The germline V gene has CDR1 SGHRS and CDR2 YFSETQ. The V end lost 0 bases, the J end lost 1 base, and 11 bases lay between the germline ends. The CDR3 is 16 amino acids. Here the CDR3 reads CASSLGPGGSGNTIYF. The CDR3 DNA sequence: TGCGCCAGCAGCTTGGGGCCGGGGGGTTCTGGAAACACCATATATTTT.

This chain links TRBV5-1 with TRBJ2-1; D gene unclear. The CDR3 contains 16 residues. The V end lost 1 base, the J end lost 6 bases, and 17 bases lay between the germline ends. The germline V gene encodes CDR1 SGHRS and CDR2 YFSETQ. The CDR3 nucleotides read TGCGCCAGCAGCTTGACAGTAGGTATCGGTCCCAATGAGCAGTTCTTC. This sequence encodes CASSLTVGIGPNEQFF.

CDR3 amino acids: CAWRAPLAGNYEQYF. The CDR3 DNA is TGTGCCTGGAGAGCACCACTAGCGGGGAACTACGAGCAGTACTTC. The chain uses TRBV30 and TRBJ2-7; 10 bases map to TRBD2. J was trimmed by 3 bases and V by 3 bases; bases with no gene match: 8. The germline gives CDR1 GTSNPN, CDR2 SVGIG (reference sequence). The CDR3 consists of 15 residues.

In this sample, this clone turned up once. V gene TRBV10-1 combines with J gene TRBJ2-3; 14 bases fit TRBD2. Trimming removed 6 bases from V and 4 bases from J; junction bases left unmatched: 3. The germline gives CDR1 WNHNN, CDR2 SYGVQD (reference sequence). The CDR3 has 15 amino acids. The CDR3 sequence: CASSGTSGRPDTQYF. CDR3 coding DNA: TGCGCCAGCAGCGGGACTAGCGGGAGACCAGATACGCAGTATTTT.

V is TRBV4-1 and J is TRBJ2-7, with 11 positions matching TRBD2. The V segment lost 2 bases and the J segment 6 bases; nucleotides outside the gene matches: 12. The CDR3 is 17 amino acids. CDR1 is MGHRA and CDR2 is YSYEKL in the germline V gene. CDR3: CASSQLSLGLAGFEQYF. In nucleotides, the CDR3 is TGCGCCAGCAGCCAACTCAGCCTAGGACTAGCGGGTTTCGAGCAGTACTTC.

The genes are TRBV5-1 and TRBJ2-1, with D possibly being TRBD2 (7 bases). The CDR3 extends over 15 amino acids. V lost 4 bases, J lost 3 bases, and 14 bases lay in between. The germline V gene encodes CDR1 SGHRS and CDR2 YFSETQ. Here the CDR3 DNA reads TGCGCCAGCAGCCTGGGGGCTAGCGGCTACAATGAGCAGTTCTTC. Amino acid sequence: CASSLGASGYNEQFF.

The gene calls are TRBV6-5 and TRBJ2-7; D is perhaps TRBD1 or TRBD2 (5 bases each). Germline assignment: CDR1 MNHEY and CDR2 SVGAGI. There are 15 residues in the CDR3. The V end was cut by 0 bases, the J end by 5 bases, with 14 bases between. This chain's CDR3 is CASSYSLGRRNEQYF. CDR3 bases: TGTGCCAGCAGTTACTCGTTGGGACGGAGGAACGAGCAGTACTTC.

The chain links TRBV7-2 to TRBJ1-2, with unresolved D. V shed 5 bases and J shed 2 bases, with 9 bases lying between them. The CDR3 runs to 13 residues. Germline lookup yields CDR1 SGHTA and CDR2 FQGNSA. The CDR3 sequence is CASSPDENYGYTF. CDR3 nucleotides: TGTGCCAGCAGCCCCGATGAAAACTATGGCTACACCTTC.

V and J are TRBV7-2 and TRBJ1-1; 8 bases are a match to TRBD1. Germline V CDR1 and CDR2: SGHTA, FQGNSA. The CDR3 runs 16 residues. J was trimmed by 1 base and V by 3 bases; bases with no gene match: 7. The CDR3 sequence is CASSFSGGGRNTEAFF. In DNA, the CDR3 is TGTGCCAGCAGCTTCTCAGGGGGCGGAAGGAACACTGAAGCTTTCTTT.

This clone has only one observation. V is TRBV5-1 and J is TRBJ2-7, with 11 positions matching TRBD2. J lost 6 bases, V lost 4 bases, and 15 bases had no gene match. The CDR3 spans 17 residues. Germline V CDR1 and CDR2: SGHRS, YFSETQ. The CDR3 reads CASSPEVLAGDRGEQYF. The CDR3 coding sequence is TGCGCCAGCAGCCCGGAGGTACTAGCGGGAGATCGGGGCGAGCAGTACTTC. The full variable domain, rest sourced from reference TRBV5-1 and TRBJ2-7, is KAGVTQTPRYLIKTRGQQVTLSCSPISGHRSVSWYQQTPGQGLQFLFEYFSETQRNKGNFPGRFSGRQFSNSRSEMNVSTLELGDSALYLCASSPEVLAGDRGEQYFGPGTRLTVT.

The chain links TRBV5-1 to TRBJ1-5; D is uncertain. This CDR3 has 12 residues. Trimming shortened V by 0 bases and J by 7 bases, and 5 bases separated the two germline ends. Germline V gene lookup returns CDR1 SGHRS and CDR2 YFSETQ. The CDR3 DNA reads as TGCGCCAGCAGCTTGGTTCAGCAGCCCCAGCATTTT. It is translated as CASSLVQQPQHF.